This record concerns one TCR beta chain sequence. Its target is not known. Trimming took off 5 bases at V and 5 bases at J, with 16 bases between the two ends. The CDR3 runs 15 residues. In germline, CDR1 is SGHTA, CDR2 FQGNSA. The donors, all healthy, were Caucasians living in Russia, aged about 6 to 90. No fewer than 7 million PBMCs went into each sample. A sample-barcoded 5' primer and a J-beta primer mix were used in a second PCR of roughly 6 to 11 cycles. From the 5' RACE reads, TCRdb called clonotypes with MiXCR, one entry per CDR3 protein. Here the sample spans fewer than 1,000,000 distinct CDR3 sequences, 46% being singletons. The source of the sample is a study of blood T cells in healthy people across ages. Overall study findings and caveats: Older individuals had lower TCR beta diversity per million T cells (the decline was roughly linear). PBMCs were not sorted, which prevented a conclusive comparison of naive versus antigen-experienced cells.

This chain connects TRBV7-2 to TRBJ2-1, with D hard to call. This clonotype was obtained from a man older than 75 in good health. Sequencing used blood. This CDR3 is CASSRGFQFDNEQFF. CDR3 coding DNA: TGTGCCAGCAGCCGCGGATTTCAGTTCGACAATGAGCAGTTCTTC.